A selection of T cell receptor beta chains follows, all from one sample in a study of blood T cells in healthy people across ages. MiXCR, applied by TCRdb to the 5' RACE reads, yields one record per CDR3 protein. This table has some 640,000 distinct CDR3 sequences, less than 35% appearing once. The specimen was blood. These receptors came from a woman of 80 years or more in good health. Each CDR3 is given with its conserved first and last residue. A D gene is named only where the DNA matches it firmly. Expanded clones get a size class; other rows say once, few or many, or leave the size out.

length	size	V	J	D	DNA	CDR3
15	many	TRBV5-4	TRBJ2-3	-	TGTGCCAGCAGCCCGACCCTGGGGGACACAGATACGCAGTATTTT	CASSPTLGDTDTQYF
17	many	TRBV27	TRBJ2-6	TRBD2	TGTGCCAGCAGTTTAGCGGGAGGCCGCTCTGGGGCCAACGTCCTGACTTTC	CASSLAGGRSGANVLTF
15	-	TRBV19	TRBJ2-1	TRBD1	TGTGCCAGTAGTTCCCAGGGGGTATACGGAGAGACCCAGTTCTTC	CASSSQGVYGETQFF
14	few	TRBV12-3/TRBV12-4	TRBJ1-1	-	TGTGCCAGCCACCTCGGGGTGGGGAACACTGAAGCTTTCTTT	CASHLGVGNTEAFF
14	many	TRBV7-9	TRBJ2-5	-	TGTGCCAGCAGCTTAGACGGACCCCCAGAGACCCAGTACTTC	CASSLDGPPETQYF
16	-	TRBV20-1	TRBJ2-5	TRBD2	TGCAGTGCTACACGGGGAAGCGGGGGGGCCGATAAGACCCAGTACTTC	CSATRGSGGADKTQYF
15	-	TRBV4-2	TRBJ2-5	TRBD2	TGTGCCAGCAGCATGAGCGGGGGGGCCCGGGAGACCCAGTACTTC	CASSMSGGARETQYF
15	-	TRBV6-1	TRBJ2-1	TRBD1	TGTGCCAGCAGGAACCCAGGACAGGGTGCCAATGAGCAGTTCTTC	CASRNPGQGANEQFF
13	many	TRBV10-3	TRBJ1-1	-	TGTGCCATCACCCGGCCGGGGGCCACTGAAGCTTTCTTT	CAITRPGATEAFF
15	-	TRBV2	TRBJ2-5	TRBD2	TGTGCCAGCAGAGTACTAGCGGGGGGCCCAGAGACCCAGTACTTC	CASRVLAGGPETQYF
15	few	TRBV6-6	TRBJ2-1	TRBD1	TGTGCCAGCAACCCGACAGGGGGCTCGTACAATGAGCAGTTCTTC	CASNPTGGSYNEQFF
15	many	TRBV6-5	TRBJ2-4	-	TGTGCCAGCAGTTACTCTAGGCAGGACAAAAACATTCAGTACTTC	CASSYSRQDKNIQYF
13	many	TRBV12-3/TRBV12-4	TRBJ2-3	-	TGTGCCAGCAGTTGGGGGACCACAGATACGCAGTATTTT	CASSWGTTDTQYF
15	many	TRBV20-1	TRBJ2-1	-	TGCAGTGCTAGAGTGTCGAGGGGATCCTACAATGAGCAGTTCTTC	CSARVSRGSYNEQFF
16	few	TRBV6-6	TRBJ2-3	TRBD1	TGTGCCAGCAGCTCGACAGGGCCCCATAGCACAGATACGCAGTATTTT	CASSSTGPHSTDTQYF
15	many	TRBV3-1	TRBJ1-2	TRBD1	TGTGCCAGCAGCCACCGGGACAGGGGATCCTATGGCTACACCTTC	CASSHRDRGSYGYTF
15	many	TRBV20-1	TRBJ1-5	-	TGCAGTGCTCTTGGTCGGGGGGCTACGGATCAGCCCCAGCATTTT	CSALGRGATDQPQHF
14	many	TRBV7-2	TRBJ2-7	TRBD2	TGTGCCAGCAGCTACGGGGGGACCCCCTACGAGCAGTACTTC	CASSYGGTPYEQYF
10	few	TRBV5-1	TRBJ2-2	-	TGCGCCAGCAACACCGGGGAGCTGTTTTTT	CASNTGELFF
14	many	TRBV30	TRBJ2-5	-	TGTGCCTGGAGTAATGGGGGAATCCAAGAGACCCAGTACTTC	CAWSNGGIQETQYF
13	-	TRBV6-1	TRBJ2-1	-	TGTGCCAGCACCCTAAACCAGGGAAATGAGCAGTTCTTC	CASTLNQGNEQFF
14	-	TRBV20-1	TRBJ2-5	-	TGCAGTGCTCCTCCGGGACCAATGTCGGAGACCCAGTACTTC	CSAPPGPMSETQYF
15	many	TRBV12-3/TRBV12-4	TRBJ1-5	-	TGTGCCAGCAGTGCTTTTTTAGGTAGCAATCAGCCCCAGCATTTT	CASSAFLGSNQPQHF
12	few	TRBV12-3/TRBV12-4	TRBJ2-1	-	TGTGCCAGCAGCCTGGCGGTTGGGGAGCAGTTCTTC	CASSLAVGEQFF
16	-	TRBV20-1	TRBJ2-4	-	TGCAGTGCGAAATCTCTACAGGGACTGGCCAAAAACATTCAGTACTTC	CSAKSLQGLAKNIQYF
15	few	TRBV7-2	TRBJ1-1	-	TGTGCCAGCAGCTTAGCCGCCAGAGGGAACACTGAAGCTTTCTTT	CASSLAARGNTEAFF
13	many	TRBV20-1	TRBJ2-7	TRBD1	TGCAGTGCCCCGGGACAGGGGGGTTACGAGCAGTACTTC	CSAPGQGGYEQYF
13	many	TRBV7-2	TRBJ1-2	-	TGTGCCAGCAGCTTAAGAAGGGGGGTCGGCTACACCTTC	CASSLRRGVGYTF
12	few	TRBV5-6	TRBJ2-7	-	TGTGCCAGCAGCCAAACCCGTTACGAGCAGTACTTC	CASSQTRYEQYF
13	once	TRBV12-3/TRBV12-4	TRBJ2-1	-	TGTACCAGCACGAAGGATACCTACAATGAGCAGTTCTTC	CTSTKDTYNEQFF
14	few	TRBV28	TRBJ1-2	TRBD1	TGTGCCAGCATTGAGGGGGCCGGTTACTATGGCTACACCTTC	CASIEGAGYYGYTF
14	few	TRBV7-2	TRBJ1-6	TRBD1	TGTGCCAGCAGCTCAGGGACAGGGAATTCACCCCGCCACTTT	CASSSGTGNSPRHF
11	-	TRBV12-3/TRBV12-4	TRBJ1-3	-	TGTGCCAGCTCACCCGGAAACACCATATATTTT	CASSPGNTIYF
14	few	TRBV15	TRBJ1-2	TRBD1	TGTGCCACCAGTTGCAAGGGACAGCTAAATGGCTACACCTTC	CATSCKGQLNGYTF
16	many	TRBV19	TRBJ2-7	TRBD1	TGTGCCAGTAGTGACAAGGGACAGGGAGTCTCCTACGAGCAGTACTTC	CASSDKGQGVSYEQYF
13	-	TRBV7-2	TRBJ1-2	-	TGTGCCAGCAGCTGGGGGTTTCAGGGTGGCTACACCTTC	CASSWGFQGGYTF
15	-	TRBV7-2	TRBJ2-7	TRBD1	TGTGCCAGCAGCACGAAGGACAGGCTAAACTACGAGCAGTACTTC	CASSTKDRLNYEQYF
12	many	TRBV5-1	TRBJ1-1	-	TGCGCCAGCAGCTTTACAGGTTTTGAAGCTTTCTTT	CASSFTGFEAFF
17	many	TRBV11-2	TRBJ2-1	-	TGTGCCAGCAGCTTGGACGACAGGTCCTTGGGTAAGGATGAGCAGTTCTTC	CASSLDDRSLGKDEQFF
12	-	TRBV7-2	TRBJ2-1	-	TGTGCCAGCAGTACAGCGTACAATGAGCAGTTCTTC	CASSTAYNEQFF
16	-	TRBV20-1	TRBJ2-7	-	TGCAGTGCTAGAGATCTCGGATCGATAACCAAGGACGAGCAGTACTTC	CSARDLGSITKDEQYF
15	many	TRBV5-1	TRBJ2-7	TRBD2	TGCGCCAGCAGCTTTGATGGCGGGGGGGCAAGCGAGCAGTACTTC	CASSFDGGGASEQYF
14	few	TRBV11-3	TRBJ2-1	TRBD1	TGTGCCAGCAGCCAACAGGGGGCTCATGATGAGCAGTTCTTC	CASSQQGAHDEQFF
15	-	TRBV3-1	TRBJ1-2	TRBD1	TGTGCCAGCAGCCAATCGGACAGGGGGTCGGGTGGCTACACCTTC	CASSQSDRGSGGYTF
16	-	TRBV19	TRBJ2-3	TRBD2	TGTGCCACCCGACGTGTTGGCGGGGGGACCGCAGATACGCAGTATTTT	CATRRVGGGTADTQYF
14	-	TRBV7-2	TRBJ1-6	TRBD1	TGTGCCAGCAGCTTAGGGGACAGGGGTACACCCCCCCACTTT	CASSLGDRGTPPHF
16	-	TRBV12-3/TRBV12-4	TRBJ2-7	-	TGTGCCAGCAGTTTAAAAGGGTGGGGAACTGCCTACGAGCAGTACTTC	CASSLKGWGTAYEQYF
14	many	TRBV6-6	TRBJ2-1	TRBD2	TGTGCCAGCACTGGACTAGCCACCTACAATGAGCAGTTCTTC	CASTGLATYNEQFF
14	few	TRBV10-2	TRBJ2-1	-	TGCGCCAGCAGCCGGGACATTGCCTACAATGAGCAGTTCTTC	CASSRDIAYNEQFF
14	many	TRBV27	TRBJ1-4	TRBD1	TGTGCCAGCAGTCCAAGGGCAGGGGGGGAAAAACTGTTTTTT	CASSPRAGGEKLFF
16	few	TRBV7-9	TRBJ1-6	-	TGTGCCAGCAGCTTAGCAATCGACGGACGAGGCTGGACCCTCCACTTT	CASSLAIDGRGWTLHF
16	-	TRBV6-4	TRBJ2-2	TRBD2	TGTGCCAGCAGTATGGCGGGGACTAGCGGGGCCGGGGAGCTGTTTTTT	CASSMAGTSGAGELFF
14	-	TRBV30	TRBJ2-2	TRBD1	TGTGCCTGGAGTACCTCAGGGGGCAGCGGGGAGCTGTTTTTT	CAWSTSGGSGELFF
16	-	TRBV20-1	TRBJ2-7	TRBD2	TGCAGTGCTCAGCCTACGGCTAGCGGGGGGTACTACGAGCAGTACTTC	CSAQPTASGGYYEQYF
14	few	TRBV18	TRBJ1-6	-	TGTGCCAGCTCACCGAATGGGGGGAATTCACCCCTCCACTTT	CASSPNGGNSPLHF